A single sample gave rise to the 28 T cell receptor beta chains below, sequenced in a study of blood T cell repertoires in COVID-19 (dated by TCRdb to about 2020). Libraries were built with the immunoSEQ multiplex PCR assay. TCRdb obtained this table from immuneACCESS and retained in-frame rearrangements with V and J assigned. These tables miss some clones; where compared with another copy, unresolved V genes account for less than half of the shortfall, and the remainder is unexplained. Across this sample there are some 170,000 clones, with roughly 90% seen only once. In total, the top ten clones hold about 3.9% of the sample. Sample: peripheral blood. Every receptor here comes from an older woman who had recovered from COVID-19.

The chain has TRBV28 and TRBJ2-3; D not certain. The ends were cut back, 6 bases at V and 5 bases at J, with 12 bases in the middle. CDR3 length: 13 amino acids. The V gene's germline CDR1 is MDHEN and CDR2 SYDVKM. The CDR3 nucleotides read TGTGCCAGCAGGCTTGGAGTTTTAGATACGCAGTATTTT. It specifies CASRLGVLDTQYF.

The chain recombines TRBV30 with TRBJ2-5; TRBD2 might be the D (6 bases). This CDR3 spans 16 amino acids. In germline, CDR1 is GTSNPN, CDR2 SVGIG (reference sequence). The chain's CDR3 is CAGSGFSVGGRETQYF. The CDR3 DNA reads as TGTGCGGGGAGCGGGTTTAGCGTCGGGGGTCGGGAGACCCAGTACTTC.

V and J are TRBV28 and TRBJ1-5, with 9 bases matching TRBD1. Germline V gene sequence: CDR1 MDHEN, CDR2 SYDVKM. The CDR3 totals 15 residues. V lost 5 bases and J lost 4; bases outside the gene matches: 6. The CDR3 sequence: CASSGAGQGNQPQHF. The CDR3 DNA sequence: TGTGCCAGCAGTGGAGCGGGACAGGGTAATCAGCCCCAGCATTTT.

V is TRBV5-4 and J is TRBJ2-5; the D gene is possibly TRBD1 (6 bases). Trimming cost V 5 bases and J 1 base, with 15 bases left between them. The CDR3 is 15 amino acids. From germline, CDR1 is SGHNT and CDR2 YYREEE (reference sequence). The CDR3 protein is CASRPRTDPQETQYF. CDR3 sequence (DNA): TGTGCCAGCAGACCCAGGACAGATCCCCAAGAGACCCAGTACTTC.

This clone appeared once. The V and J genes are TRBV5-5 and TRBJ2-6; D gene ambiguous. The CDR3 contains 16 residues. V lost 1 base and J lost 0, with 8 bases in between. Germline V gene lookup returns CDR1 SGHKS and CDR2 YYEKEE (reference sequence). The CDR3 coding sequence is TGTGCCAGCAGCTTGTCGAGGTTCTCTGGGGCCAACGTCCTGACTTTC. Protein product: CASSLSRFSGANVLTF.

The J gene is TRBJ1-4, the V gene TRBV7-9; possibly TRBD1 for D (5 bases). Deletions cut 6 bases from V and 4 bases from J, with 15 bases between. Germline V gives CDR1 SEHNR, CDR2 FQNEAQ (reference sequence). The CDR3 is made up of 15 amino acids. The CDR3 is CASRGGTSDNEKLFF. CDR3 DNA sequence: TGTGCCAGCAGAGGCGGGACCTCCGATAATGAAAAACTGTTTTTT.

The V call is TRBV28, the J call TRBJ2-7, with D perhaps TRBD1 (5 bases). This CDR3 has 15 amino acids. Germline V lookup: CDR1 MDHEN, CDR2 SYDVKM. Deletions cut 3 bases from V and 5 bases from J, with 17 bases between. CDR3 protein: CASSFIAREVHEQYF. Written as DNA, the CDR3 is TGTGCCAGCAGTTTTATAGCCAGGGAAGTCCACGAGCAGTACTTC.

The rearrangement uses TRBV4-2 and TRBJ2-5, with 14 bases fitting TRBD2. This CDR3 region has 16 residues. CDR1 is LGHNA, CDR2 YNFKEQ, per germline. The junction had 0 bases not matched to a gene; V was cut back by 1 base and J by 2 bases. CDR3 coding DNA: TGTGCCAGCAGCCAAGGACTAGCGGGGGGGCAAGAGACCCAGTACTTC. It codes for CASSQGLAGGQETQYF.

This clone appeared once. The chain is built from TRBV10-1 and TRBJ2-2; D not certain. Looked up from germline, CDR1 is WNHNN and CDR2 is SYGVQD (reference sequence). This CDR3 is 13 amino acids long. The ends were cut back, 6 bases at V and 6 bases at J, with 11 bases in the middle. The CDR3 DNA follows: TGCGCCAGCAGCTCGAGATCCGCCGGGGAGCTGTTTTTT. Its protein is CASSSRSAGELFF.

This sequence joins TRBV28 and TRBJ2-5; 8 nucleotides line up with TRBD1. V was pared by 4 bases and J by 7 bases, with 2 bases of the junction left unmatched. This CDR3 is 12 amino acids long. The germline CDR1 and CDR2 sequences are MDHEN and SYDVKM. This CDR3 is CASSSTGGTQYF. In nucleotides, the CDR3 is TGTGCCAGCAGTTCCACAGGGGGGACCCAGTACTTC.

Note on this clone: A junction boundary mismatches the germline segment, possibly from a read error. In DNA form, the CDR3 reads TGTGCCAGCTTACCACGAGGCAGGGGGCAAGTTGAAGCTTTCTTT. Its translation: CASLPRGRGQVEAFF. This rearrangement joins TRBV18 to TRBJ1-1; TRBD1 matches 8 bases. The CDR3 has 15 amino acids. Germline CDR1 reads KGHSH; CDR2 reads LQKENI.

This clone appeared a single time. V gene TRBV4-2 combines with J gene TRBJ2-1, with TRBD2 matching 14 bases. Germline lookup yields CDR1 LGHNA and CDR2 YNFKEQ. This CDR3 spans 16 amino acids. J lost 5 bases, V lost 4 bases, and 4 bases had no gene match. Here the CDR3 reads CASSPTSGGVHNEQFF. The CDR3, as DNA: TGTGCCAGCAGCCCGACTAGCGGGGGGGTCCACAATGAGCAGTTCTTC.

The genes are TRBV4-3 and TRBJ1-2; D gene ambiguous. There are 16 residues in the CDR3. Between the trimmed V and J ends, which lost 4 bases and 8 bases, there was a span of 23 bases. CDR1 and CDR2 from the germline V gene are LGHNA and YSLEER. The CDR3 spells CASSRGPDLGLGGYTF. The CDR3 DNA follows: TGCGCCAGCAGCCGAGGCCCAGACTTGGGTCTCGGCGGCTACACCTTC.

This clone was observed a handful of times. V gene TRBV7-4 combines with J gene TRBJ1-2; possible D gene TRBD1, 5 bases. CDR1 SGHVT and CDR2 SQSDAQ come from the germline V gene. V lost 2 bases, J lost 2 bases, and 21 bases lay in between. CDR3 length equals 18 residues. The CDR3 DNA reads TGTGCCAGCAGCTTAAAGTCGTGCAGTACGAAGGGGAACTATGGCTACACCTTC. Protein sequence: CASSLKSCSTKGNYGYTF.

The chain has TRBV6-5 and TRBJ1-3, with TRBD1 matching 7 bases. Trimming at V came to 7 bases and at J to 0 bases, leaving 3 bases not matched to a gene. CDR3 length: 14 residues. In germline, CDR1 is MNHEY, CDR2 SVGAGI. The CDR3 region has the DNA TGTGCCAGCATGGGACAGCTCTCTGGAAACACCATATATTTT. Its translation is CASMGQLSGNTIYF.

The genes are TRBV19 and TRBJ2-7; TRBD1 agrees at 8 bases. Unmatched junction bases numbered 7, after V lost 6 bases and J lost 3 bases. This CDR3 spans 14 amino acids. Germline V gene lookup returns CDR1 LNHDA and CDR2 SQIVND (reference sequence). The chain's CDR3 is CASSDGTGGYEQYF. For the CDR3, the DNA is TGTGCCAGTAGCGACGGGACAGGTGGCTACGAGCAGTACTTC.

CDR3 bases: TGTGCCAGCAGCTTAAGGGGCTTAAGGGGGGGCCAAGGAGGAAACACCATATATTTT. It is translated as CASSLRGLRGGQGGNTIYF. The genes are TRBV7-6 and TRBJ1-3, with D possibly TRBD1 on 6 matching bases. Trimming cost V 2 bases and J 4 bases, with 24 bases left between them. The CDR3 totals 19 residues. The germline V gene has CDR1 SGHVS and CDR2 FNYEAQ.

The genes are TRBV2 and TRBJ1-2; the match to TRBD1 covers 7 bases. J lost 4 bases, V lost 4 bases, and 0 bases had no gene match. The CDR3 length is 12 residues. CDR1 and CDR2 from the germline V gene are SNHLY and FYNNEI. The CDR3 loop reads CASSGQGYGYTF. DNA of the CDR3: TGTGCCAGCAGTGGACAGGGCTATGGCTACACCTTC.

This clone has a count of ten or more. The gene calls are TRBV19 and TRBJ1-3; TRBD1 aligns across 9 bases. The CDR3 has 14 residues. CDR1 and CDR2 (germline): LNHDA, SQIVND (reference sequence). V was clipped by 11 bases and J by 8 bases; unmatched bases: 13. CDR3 in DNA: TGTGCCTCCGTTGACCGGGACAGGGAGGACACCATATATTTT. Its translation: CASVDRDREDTIYF.

This clone was seen a single time. This chain joins TRBV6-6 and TRBJ2-1; the match to TRBD1 covers 10 bases. Trimming removed 7 bases from V and 9 bases from J; junction bases left unmatched: 12. The length of the CDR3 is 15 residues. Germline V CDR1 and CDR2: MNHNY, SVGAGI (reference sequence). The CDR3 protein is CASTPGQGGLSEQFF. The CDR3 region has the DNA TGTGCCAGCACCCCCGGACAGGGGGGGCTTAGTGAGCAGTTCTTC.

The genes are TRBV7-2 and TRBJ2-7, with D perhaps given as TRBD1 or TRBD2 (6 bases each). CDR1 is SGHTA and CDR2 is FQGNSA in the germline V gene. V was cut by 5 bases and J by 4 bases, with 15 bases left in between. This CDR3 has 14 residues. Written as DNA, the CDR3 is TGTGCCAGCAGCCTAGGGGGGACTGTATACGAGCAGTACTTC. Residues: CASSLGGTVYEQYF.

This clone was seen only a few times. This chain links TRBV11-1 with TRBJ2-7, with D maybe TRBD1 (6 bases). The CDR3 runs 14 residues. Germline loops: CDR1 SGHAT, CDR2 FQDESV (reference sequence). Trimming removed 6 bases at V and 3 bases at J, with 15 bases between. CDR3 sequence: CASSRQTQGYEQYF. The DNA for the CDR3 is TGTGCCAGCAGTCGTCAGACACAGGGCTACGAGCAGTACTTC.

The chain is built from TRBV2 and TRBJ1-2; 8 bases line up with TRBD1. V was pared by 6 bases and J by 5 bases, with 23 bases of the junction left unmatched. Germline-derived CDR1 and CDR2 are SNHLY and FYNNEI. CDR3 length: 19 amino acids. The CDR3 sequence is CASRDSLSARQGRIYGYTF. The DNA of the CDR3 is TGTGCCAGCAGAGACTCTTTGAGCGCGAGACAGGGGCGGATTTATGGCTACACCTTC.

The table lists this clone with a few counts. The V and J genes are TRBV7-6 and TRBJ2-3; 10 nucleotides agree with TRBD2. Trimming took 2 bases from V and 3 from J; bases not matched to a gene: 8. Germline V gives CDR1 SGHVS, CDR2 FNYEAQ. This CDR3 comprises 17 residues. CDR3 region: CASSLLSGGAVTDTQYF. The CDR3 bases are TGTGCCAGCAGCTTACTAAGCGGGGGGGCCGTAACAGATACGCAGTATTTT.

The chain combines TRBV9 with TRBJ1-6, with D unresolved. The CDR3 loop spans 15 amino acids. Trimming removed 0 bases at V and 9 bases at J, with 13 bases between. Germline-derived CDR1 and CDR2 are SGDLS and YYNGEE. CDR3 sequence: CASSVGGRLGSPLHF. CDR3 bases: TGTGCCAGCAGCGTAGGGGGAAGACTAGGTTCACCCCTCCACTTT.

The V and J genes are TRBV5-1 and TRBJ2-1; 8 bases match TRBD1. CDR3 length: 15 amino acids. The V gene end was trimmed by 4 bases and the J gene end by 4 bases; junction bases not matched to a gene: 7. Germline loops: CDR1 SGHRS, CDR2 YFSETQ. In nucleotides, the CDR3 is TGCGCCAGCAGCAACGGACAGGGAGCGTACAATGAGCAGTTCTTC. Amino acids: CASSNGQGAYNEQFF. Full variable domain (missing parts from reference TRBV5-1 and TRBJ2-1): KAGVTQTPRYLIKTRGQQVTLSCSPISGHRSVSWYQQTPGQGLQFLFEYFSETQRNKGNFPGRFSGRQFSNSRSEMNVSTLELGDSALYLCASSNGQGAYNEQFFGPGTRLTVL.

The chain couples TRBV5-1 to TRBJ2-7; 8 bases agree with TRBD1. Germline CDR1 reads SGHRS; CDR2 reads YFSETQ. The CDR3 is made up of 15 amino acids. Trimming cost V 1 base and J 6 bases; bases outside gene matches: 9. The CDR3 DNA follows: TGCGCCAGCAGCTTGTCAGGGGGCCGTTCGATCGAGCAGTACTTC. This encodes CASSLSGGRSIEQYF.

The V and J genes are TRBV30 and TRBJ1-2, with a tentative D call TRBD1 (6 bases). V was pared by 3 bases and J by 7 bases, with 15 bases between. CDR1 and CDR2 (germline): GTSNPN, SVGIG (reference sequence). The CDR3 covers 13 residues. CDR3 bases: TGTGCCTGGAGCACCGTGGGGGCCGGTGGCTACACCTTC. It translates to CAWSTVGAGGYTF.